The 11 T cell receptor beta chains presented below share a single source sample, sequenced in a study of T cell responses to AZD1222 COVID-19 vaccine. Some clones are missing from TCRdb's copy, which holds only in-frame ones; the method was immunoSEQ multiplex PCR. The sample lists roughly 120,000 clones, less than 90% occurring once. The sequencing used peripheral blood, collected on day 0 of AZD1222 vaccination. Receptors were obtained from an adult in good health.

The chain uses TRBV30 and TRBJ2-1; TRBD2 matches 11 bases. Germline CDR1 is GTSNPN and CDR2 is SVGIG (reference sequence). The CDR3 has 14 amino acids. After removal of 3 bases from V and 5 bases from J, the junction contained 3 bases not matched to a gene. The CDR3 loop reads CAWRVTSGNNEQFF. The CDR3 nucleotides read TGTGCCTGGAGAGTGACTAGCGGGAACAATGAGCAGTTCTTC.

The chain couples TRBV28 to TRBJ2-4; 9 bases line up with TRBD2. The trim removed 7 bases at V and 2 bases at J, leaving 9 bases unmatched. The CDR3 covers 16 residues. CDR1 is MDHEN and CDR2 is SYDVKM in the germline V gene. The CDR3 sequence: CASNSRGGLTKNIQYF. The CDR3 DNA reads as TGTGCCAGCAACTCGCGGGGGGGCCTTACCAAAAACATTCAGTACTTC.

This clone has a single count. The J gene is TRBJ1-2, the V gene TRBV10-3; D unresolved. From germline, CDR1 is ENHRY and CDR2 SYGVKD. CDR3 length: 12 residues. CDR3 nucleotides: TGTGCGACGTGGACCCACGACGGCGGCTACACCTTC. This sequence encodes CATWTHDGGYTF.

The chain combines TRBV30 with TRBJ1-1; D not resolved. This CDR3 contains 13 residues. The germline V and J ends were trimmed by 2 bases and 1 base, with 8 bases remaining between them. Looked up from germline, CDR1 is GTSNPN and CDR2 is SVGIG (reference sequence). DNA of the CDR3: TGTGCCTGGAGTCTGGACGGGAACACTGAAGCTTTCTTT. This translates into CAWSLDGNTEAFF.

This chain connects TRBV2 to TRBJ1-1; possible D gene TRBD1, 6 bases. Trimming cost V 11 bases and J 1 base, with 11 bases left between them. This CDR3 has 12 amino acids. Looked up from germline, CDR1 is SNHLY and CDR2 is FYNNEI. CDR3: CACRTANTEAFF. In nucleotides, the CDR3 is TGTGCCTGTAGGACAGCGAACACTGAAGCTTTCTTT.

The chain couples TRBV5-5 to TRBJ1-6; tentatively, D is TRBD1 (5 bases). Germline-derived CDR1 and CDR2 are SGHKS and YYEKEE (reference sequence). This CDR3 region has 17 residues. The V gene lost 4 bases and the J gene lost 4 bases, with 18 bases spanning the gap. CDR3 in DNA: TGTGCCAGCAGCATAGACAGTTGGGGTGTATATAATTCACCCCTCCACTTT. Protein product: CASSIDSWGVYNSPLHF. The complete variable domain, with remaining parts taken from reference TRBV5-5 and TRBJ1-6, reads DAGVTQSPTHLIKTRGQQVTLRCSPISGHKSVSWYQQVLGQGPQFIFQYYEKEERGRGNFPDRFSARQFPNYSSELNVNALLLGDSALYLCASSIDSWGVYNSPLHFGNGTRLTVT.

V usage is TRBV28 and J usage is TRBJ2-7; 9 bases are shared with TRBD1. The CDR3 is made up of 16 amino acids. The germline V gene encodes CDR1 MDHEN and CDR2 SYDVKM. J lost 2 bases, V lost 6 bases, and 11 bases had no gene match. CDR3 nucleotides: TGTGCCAGCAGATTTCCGAGACAGGGGGGTCCCTACGAGCAGTACTTC. Residues: CASRFPRQGGPYEQYF.

The chain is built from TRBV7-2 and TRBJ1-3; a possible D gene is TRBD1 (5 bases). CDR1 is SGHTA and CDR2 is FQGNSA in the germline V gene. CDR3 length: 18 amino acids. The V end lost 2 bases, the J end lost 3 bases, and 20 bases lay between the germline ends. CDR3 nucleotide sequence: TGTGCCAGCAGCTTATTCCCCCCGACAAGGGGTGGTGGAAACACCATATATTTT. Translation: CASSLFPPTRGGGNTIYF.

This sequence joins TRBV28 and TRBJ1-5; TRBD1 agrees at 7 bases. After removal of 5 bases from V and 5 bases from J, the junction contained 6 bases not matched to a gene. Germline CDR1 reads MDHEN; CDR2 reads SYDVKM. The CDR3 totals 14 residues. Here the CDR3 DNA reads TGTGCCAGCAGTCAGGGACAGAGGTATCAGCCCCAGCATTTT. It specifies CASSQGQRYQPQHF.

The chain has TRBV5-4 and TRBJ1-3; D is undetermined. The CDR3 has 15 residues. The ends were cut back, 4 bases at V and 4 bases at J, with 15 bases in the middle. Germline V lookup: CDR1 SGHNT, CDR2 YYREEE (reference sequence). CDR3 coding DNA: TGTGCCAGCAGCCTAGGTGGGATTCAAGGAAACACCATATATTTT. Translating it yields CASSLGGIQGNTIYF.

The V and J genes are TRBV18 and TRBJ1-3; D is undetermined. CDR3 size: 13 residues. V was shortened by 2 bases and J by 2 bases, with 4 bases between the two germline ends. The germline gives CDR1 KGHSH, CDR2 LQKENI. CDR3 loop: CASSPGAGNTIYF. CDR3 DNA sequence: TGTGCCAGCTCACCAGGGGCTGGAAACACCATATATTTT.